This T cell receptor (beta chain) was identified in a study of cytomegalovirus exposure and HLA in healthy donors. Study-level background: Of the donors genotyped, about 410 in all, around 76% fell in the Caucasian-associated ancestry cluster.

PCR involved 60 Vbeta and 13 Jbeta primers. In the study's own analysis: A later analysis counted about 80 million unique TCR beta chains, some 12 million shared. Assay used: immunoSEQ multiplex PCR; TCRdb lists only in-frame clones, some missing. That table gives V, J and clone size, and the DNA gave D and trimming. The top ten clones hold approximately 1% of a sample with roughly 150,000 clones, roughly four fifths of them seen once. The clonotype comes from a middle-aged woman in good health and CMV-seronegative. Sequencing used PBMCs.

The CDR3 here is CASMGGIGLAIGFVNEQFF. The CDR3 nucleotides read TGTGCCAGCATGGGGGGTATTGGACTAGCTATTGGGTTTGTAAATGAGCAGTTCTTC. The V call is TRBV9, the J call TRBJ2-1; 8 positions match TRBD2. The CDR3 is 19 amino acids. Trimming cost V 6 bases and J 7 bases; bases outside gene matches: 24. Germline V gives CDR1 SGDLS, CDR2 YYNGEE.